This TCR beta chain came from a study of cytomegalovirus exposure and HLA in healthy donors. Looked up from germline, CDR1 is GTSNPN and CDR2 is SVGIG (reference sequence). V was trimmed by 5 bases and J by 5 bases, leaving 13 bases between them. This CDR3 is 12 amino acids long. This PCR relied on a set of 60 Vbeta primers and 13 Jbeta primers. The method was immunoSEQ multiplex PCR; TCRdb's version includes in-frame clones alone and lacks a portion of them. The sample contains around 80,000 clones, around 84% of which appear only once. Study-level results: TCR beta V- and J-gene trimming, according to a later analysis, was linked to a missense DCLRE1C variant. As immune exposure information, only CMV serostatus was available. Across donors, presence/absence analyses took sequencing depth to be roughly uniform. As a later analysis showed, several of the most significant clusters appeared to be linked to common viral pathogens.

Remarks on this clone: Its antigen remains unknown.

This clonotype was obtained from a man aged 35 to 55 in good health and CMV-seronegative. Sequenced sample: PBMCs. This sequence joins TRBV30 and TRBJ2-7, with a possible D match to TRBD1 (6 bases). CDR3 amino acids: CAWAGVFHEQYF. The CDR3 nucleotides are TGTGCCTGGGCAGGGGTCTTCCACGAGCAGTACTTC.